This T cell receptor beta chain was sequenced in a study of OX40 agonist ivuxolimab in advanced cancers. About the research overall: Ivuxolimab, an agonistic anti-OX40 (CD134) antibody, was given to patients. Three patients, one with hepatocellular carcinoma and two with cutaneous melanoma, responded partially.

The table lists this clone with a count of one. This CDR3 comprises 16 residues. V shed 4 bases, J shed 6 bases, and the junction held 13 bases outside the gene matches. CDR1 and CDR2 (germline): SGHRS, YFSETQ. Produced via immunoSEQ multiplex PCR; TCRdb's table is partial and in-frame only. Found here are more than 55,000 clones, 70% to 90% of them singletons; the top ten hold roughly 6.1%. The chain employs TRBV5-1 and TRBJ2-1; TRBD2 matches at 7 bases. The sequenced sample was CD4+ or CD8+ T cells sorted from blood, obtained in a trial of the OX40 agonist ivuxolimab. This TCR derives from an adult with an advanced solid tumor such as melanoma, head and neck, liver or kidney cancer. The CDR3 DNA reads TGCGCCAGCAGCCCCGTCGGGGCGGGAGTAATCAATGAGCAGTTCTTC. Its protein is CASSPVGAGVINEQFF.